The TCR beta chain under discussion was sequenced for a study of T cells in Graves' hyperthyroidism and ophthalmopathy (dated by TCRdb to the late 2010s). Regarding the complete study: Peripheral blood was collected at initial diagnosis, before any treatment. TCR V-J signatures able to tell the groups apart were searched for in a discovery cohort of approximately 95 patients, of whom around 43 had Graves' ophthalmopathy and 57 had stable Graves' hyperthyroidism. Whether ophthalmopathy could be predicted prospectively was tested in an independent validation cohort made up of approximately 19 hyperthyroidism patients plus 17 patients who later progressed to ophthalmopathy. The 95 to 100 discovery patients were divided at random into training and test sets in a 7:3 ratio. Thyroid tissue and blood T-cell repertoires from about six Graves' hyperthyroidism patients were also compared in the study. Following sampling, methimazole starting at 30 mg daily was given to hyperthyroidism patients, and high-dose intravenous methylprednisolone was given to ophthalmopathy patients. According to the paper, TCR Vbeta CDR3 sequencing was carried out on 135 peripheral blood samples, which came from about 45 ophthalmopathy, under 85 hyperthyroidism and roughly 17 progressor patients. Findings and caveats that apply to the study as a whole: A model built on a 13 V-J signature distinguished ophthalmopathy from stable hyperthyroidism, reaching around 87% sensitivity and 81.08% specificity in cross-validation and 80%/75% in testing. In validation, the model predicted progression to ophthalmopathy a median of roughly six months before onset, with approximately 68% sensitivity and about 75% specificity. Most expanded thyroid clonotypes (frequency above 0.001) were also detected in blood, suggesting blood repertoires may reflect thyroid immune responses. Sample size was not statistically predetermined, and blinding of investigators to group allocation was not performed.

The TCR beta CDR3 regions were amplified from RNA transcripts. For the first round of RT-PCR on the TCR CDR3, the HTBI primer set was used together with the Qiagen OneStep RT-PCR kit. Libraries were constructed in a second round of multiplex PCR, after which size selection and purification were performed. Libraries were sequenced paired-end with 100 bp reads on an Illumina HiSeq2000. In the paper's pipeline: SOAPnuke was used to process the raw data, throwing out any read that contained adapters or uncalled bases, had a mean Phred below 15, or lacked an exact constant-primer or identifier match. High-quality paired reads were merged with COPE v1.2.5, and unique nucleotide sequences were defined as clonotypes. MiTCR v1.1 was used to align the clonotypes against IMGT TRBV, TRBD and TRBJ reference segments. The analysis included only V-J combinations with a frequency above 0.0001, which together covered 98% to 99.2% of the repertoires. A TCS score was defined as the ratio of F50 (clonal expansion) to E x V (chaos), with BLOSUM62-based TCRdist applied between CDR3 peptides within each V-J. Welch's t-statistics and random forest reduced fewer than 600 V-J features to 13, which were used in a naive Bayes classifier (R e1071). TCRdb took the public reads, trimmed them with fastp at Q25, ran MiXCR for clone calling and kept in-frame beta chains. Under each unique CDR3 protein, matching rows form one entry showing the most common genes and DNA. TCRdb's processing, not the study's, gives the V and J calls here. The sample includes nearly 250,000 distinct CDR3 sequences, with about 25% observed a single time. The ten largest account for 35% to 40% of the sample.

The trim is 0 bases for V and 1 base for J, with a gap of 12 bases between the germline ends. Reading from cysteine to phenylalanine, the CDR3 counts 15 amino acids. Only the CDR3 DNA stays, 45 bases, in frame from base 1. The germline V gene (reference sequence) sets CDR1 to DFQATT and CDR2 to SNEGSKA. This clonotype was found many times. Its antigen remains undetermined. No base qualities exist here, and no much larger clone lies one base off it. In the ophthalmopathy patients, disease was moderately to severely active, with a Clinical Activity Score of 3 or more, a NOSPECS grade of 4 or more, and a duration of less than 3 months. Any patient with an uncontrolled infection, another autoimmune disease, pregnancy or lactation was excluded. Clinical symptoms, serum thyroxine and TRAb, thyroid ultrasound, and orbital computed tomography formed the basis for the diagnoses. PBMCs were separated from roughly 10 ml of fresh peripheral blood using Ficoll-Paque density gradient centrifugation. Total RNA was extracted using Trizol reagent, and RNA quality was assessed on an Agilent 2100 Bioanalyzer.

Sequencing used blood. The clonotype comes from a woman in her 40s with Graves' ophthalmopathy. The rearranged chain carries TRBV20-1 and TRBJ2-5; TRBD1 is a possible D gene, resting on 6 matching bases. Here is the DNA: TGCAGTGCTAGAGATCTCGACAGGAGCCAAGAGACCCAGTACTTC. Translated, it reads CSARDLDRSQETQYF.